This is a list of T cell receptor beta chains from one sample in a study of blood T cell repertoires in COVID-19. The assay was immunoSEQ multiplex PCR, and TCRdb's table has in-frame clones only and misses some. The sample lists 78,000 or so clones, around 86% seen once, with approximately 5% in the top ten. The sample consisted of peripheral blood. The receptors were sampled from a man aged 50 or older with active or convalescent COVID-19. The CDR3 runs from the conserved cysteine through the conserved F or W. The order of the fields is V gene, D gene, clone size, J gene, CDR3 DNA, CDR3 protein. D genes are given only for firm matches. Clone size is stated in some rows and not others, as once, few, many or a class when expanded.

>TRBV20-1|TRBD2|few|TRBJ2-3
TGCAGTGCTAGTCGCTACGCGACTAGCGGGGGGCAAACTAGCACAGATACGCAGTATTTT
CSASRYATSGGQTSTDTQYF
>TRBV6-1|-|-|TRBJ1-6
TGTGCCAGCAGTGAAAAGGGGGGGATCTATTCACCCCTCCACTTT
CASSEKGGIYSPLHF
>TRBV28|-|-|TRBJ1-3
TGTGCCAGCAGTATACAAAACAGTGGAAACACCATATATTTT
CASSIQNSGNTIYF
>TRBV28|TRBD1|once|TRBJ2-5
TGTGCCAGCATTCCGCCTCAGGGGGCGAATTTGCAAGAGACCCAGTACTTC
CASIPPQGANLQETQYF
>TRBV19|-|-|TRBJ1-5
TGTGCCAGTACTGAGGGATTTAGCAATCAGCCCCAGCATTTT
CASTEGFSNQPQHF
>TRBV5-4|TRBD2|-|TRBJ2-3
TGTGCCAGCAGCCCGGGGGGACTAGCGGGGTCCACAGATACGCAGTATTTT
CASSPGGLAGSTDTQYF
>TRBV7-2|-|-|TRBJ2-1
TGTGCCAGCAGGAAAACCTCGAGCAATGAGCAGTTCTTC
CASRKTSSNEQFF
>TRBV6-2/TRBV6-3|-|-|TRBJ1-2
TGTGCCAGCAGTGGCGGGGGCGGCCTGGCCGGCTACACCTTC
CASSGGGGLAGYTF
>TRBV10-1|-|once|TRBJ1-1
TGCGCCAGCAGTGGGAACAGGGAGAACACTGAAGCTTTCTTT
CASSGNRENTEAFF
>TRBV7-8|TRBD1|-|TRBJ1-5
TGTGCCAGCAGCCCCGGGACAGGGGGCTTCCAGCCCCAGCATTTT
CASSPGTGGFQPQHF
>TRBV6-6|TRBD1|-|TRBJ1-5
TGTGCCAGCAGTTCCTCAACAGGGGATCAGCCCCAGCATTTT
CASSSSTGDQPQHF
>TRBV30|TRBD1|-|TRBJ1-2
TGTGCCTGGAGCGTGCCGGACAGGGTGAATGGCTACACCTTC
CAWSVPDRVNGYTF
>TRBV4-1|-|-|TRBJ2-2
TGCGCCAGCAGCCCCCTGGAGACCGTGCCCCGGGAGCTGTTTTTT
CASSPLETVPRELFF
>TRBV29-1|-|-|TRBJ1-1
TGCAGCGTTGTAGTCCGGAGAATGAACACTGAAGCTTTCTTT
CSVVVRRMNTEAFF
>TRBV7-8|-|-|TRBJ2-6
TGTGCCAGCAGCTTAGGCAGGCCAAGCTCTGGGGCCAACGTCCTGACTTTC
CASSLGRPSSGANVLTF
>TRBV6-5|-|few|TRBJ1-2
TGTGCCAGCAGTACCCTGGGACTTGACGATGGCTACACCTTC
CASSTLGLDDGYTF
>TRBV27|-|-|TRBJ2-1
TGTGCCAGCAGTCGATCGGGGAAGTCCTACAATGAGCAGTTCTTC
CASSRSGKSYNEQFF
>TRBV6-6|-|-|TRBJ1-4
TGTGCCAGCAGTTACGGTTCTTCTCCAGGAAAACTGTTTTTT
CASSYGSSPGKLFF
>TRBV6-1|-|-|TRBJ2-5
TGTGCCAGCAGTGAATTTTCCCCGGGGGAAGGGGAGACCCAGTACTTC
CASSEFSPGEGETQYF
>TRBV19|-|-|TRBJ1-1
TGTGCCAGTAGTATAGAAGGACAGACGAACACTGAAGCTTTCTTT
CASSIEGQTNTEAFF
>TRBV27|TRBD1|-|TRBJ1-6
TGTGCCAGCAGTAGGGACAGGTTACAGAATTCACCCCTCCACTTT
CASSRDRLQNSPLHF
>TRBV15|-|-|TRBJ2-5
TGTGCCACCAGCAGGCTGGTGGGCAGCCAAGAGACCCAGTACTTC
CATSRLVGSQETQYF
>TRBV12-3/TRBV12-4|-|-|TRBJ1-5
TGTGCCAGCAGTTTTAGTCCCGATCAGCCCCAGCATTTT
CASSFSPDQPQHF
>TRBV24-1|-|-|TRBJ1-1
TGTGCCACCAGTGACAGTTCGGGACTCTTGAACACTGAAGCTTTCTTT
CATSDSSGLLNTEAFF
>TRBV7-9|-|few|TRBJ1-5
TGTGCCAGCAGCCGCGGGGACCATCAGCCCCAGCATTTT
CASSRGDHQPQHF
>TRBV10-2|-|-|TRBJ1-5
TGCGCCAGCAAAACAGGTGTAGGAAATCAGCCCCAGCATTTT
CASKTGVGNQPQHF
>TRBV18|TRBD2|-|TRBJ2-5
TGTGCCAGCTCACCACAACGCGCGGGGGGGTTAGAGACCCAGTACTTC
CASSPQRAGGLETQYF
>TRBV19|-|-|TRBJ1-1
TGTGCCAGTAGTATGAGGGCGGGGGAAGCTTTCTTT
CASSMRAGEAFF
>TRBV7-2|-|-|TRBJ2-3
TGTGCCAGCAGTTGGGGGGGCTTTGATACGCAGTATTTT
CASSWGGFDTQYF
>TRBV27|TRBD1|-|TRBJ1-2
TGTGCCAGCAGTACCCGGACAGGGTTGTTTGGCTACACCTTC
CASSTRTGLFGYTF
>TRBV24-1|-|-|TRBJ2-5
TGTGCCACCAGTGAACCTACAGGCTCCAAAGAGACCCAGTACTTC
CATSEPTGSKETQYF
>TRBV6-4|-|-|TRBJ2-3
TGTGCCAGCAGTGCGGGACCAGGAGTCGGGAGAGATACGCAGTATTTT
CASSAGPGVGRDTQYF
>TRBV5-8|-|once|TRBJ2-5
TGTGCCAGCAGCTTTGAAAGGGGGGAGACCCAGTACTTC
CASSFERGETQYF
>TRBV5-1|TRBD2|-|TRBJ2-3
TGCGCCAGCAGCGCCGGGACTAGCGGGGGTGGAGATACGCAGTATTTT
CASSAGTSGGGDTQYF
>TRBV6-2/TRBV6-3|-|-|TRBJ2-1
TGTGCCAGCAGCTCCGCGGAGGGGAATGAGCAGTTCTTC
CASSSAEGNEQFF
>TRBV30|TRBD1|-|TRBJ1-6
TGTGCCTGGAGCCTAGGGACAGGGGGCATTTCACCCCTCCACTTT
CAWSLGTGGISPLHF
>TRBV24-1|-|-|TRBJ1-2
TGTGCCACCAGTGATCAGGGCCTCTATGGCTACACCTTC
CATSDQGLYGYTF
>TRBV18|-|-|TRBJ2-7
TGTGCCAGCTCACCACCAGTACAGCCCTACGAGCAGTACTTC
CASSPPVQPYEQYF
>TRBV12-3/TRBV12-4|-|-|TRBJ2-7
TGTGCCAGCAGTTTATCCAACTCCTACGAGCAGTACTTC
CASSLSNSYEQYF
>TRBV5-5|TRBD1|-|TRBJ1-2
TGTGCCAGCAGCTTGCGGACAGGACTATCGCTTAACTATGGCTACACCTTC
CASSLRTGLSLNYGYTF
>TRBV7-2|TRBD1|-|TRBJ1-5
TGTGCCAGCAGTAATGGACAGGGCAGTCAGCCCCAGCATTTT
CASSNGQGSQPQHF
>TRBV10-1|-|-|TRBJ2-2
TGCGCCAGCAGTTATACTAGCCCCGGGGAGCTGTTTTTT
CASSYTSPGELFF
>TRBV30|-|-|TRBJ1-5
TGTGCCTGGAGTGTAGAGGGCTCTCAGCCCCAGCATTTT
CAWSVEGSQPQHF
>TRBV11-2|-|once|TRBJ2-2
TGTGCCAGCAGCTCGGGACTTAACACCGGGGAGCTGTTTTTT
CASSSGLNTGELFF
>TRBV15|TRBD2|-|TRBJ2-3
TGTGCCACCAGCAGAGCCCCAGCGGGGGGGGGCACAGATACGCAGTATTTT
CATSRAPAGGGTDTQYF
>TRBV9|-|-|TRBJ2-5
TGTGCCAGCAGCGTAGGGGGGCATGGGACCCAGTACTTC
CASSVGGHGTQYF
>TRBV5-1|TRBD1|-|TRBJ1-2
TGCGCCAGCAGCCCAACGACAGGGGCGATAGACTATGGCTACACCTTC
CASSPTTGAIDYGYTF
>TRBV2|-|once|TRBJ1-1
TGTGCCAGCACCCTGGGGACACTTAGGGAAGCTTTCTTT
CASTLGTLREAFF